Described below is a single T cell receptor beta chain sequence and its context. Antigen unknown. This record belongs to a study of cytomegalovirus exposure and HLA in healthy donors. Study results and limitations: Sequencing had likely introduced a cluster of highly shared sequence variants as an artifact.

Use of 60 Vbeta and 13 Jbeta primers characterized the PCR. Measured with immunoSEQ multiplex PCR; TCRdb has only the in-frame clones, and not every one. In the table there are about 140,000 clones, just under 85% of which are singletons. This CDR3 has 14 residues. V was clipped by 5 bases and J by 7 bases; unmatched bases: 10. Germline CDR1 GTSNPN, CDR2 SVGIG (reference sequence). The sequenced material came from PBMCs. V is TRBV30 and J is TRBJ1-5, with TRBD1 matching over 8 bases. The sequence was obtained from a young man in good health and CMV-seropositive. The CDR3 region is CAWGTGWGGQPQHF. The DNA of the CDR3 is TGTGCCTGGGGGACAGGCTGGGGAGGACAGCCCCAGCATTTT. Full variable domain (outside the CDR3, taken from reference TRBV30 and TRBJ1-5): SQTIHQWPATLVQPVGSPLSLECTVEGTSNPNLYWYRQAAGRGLQLLFYSVGIGQISSEVPQNLSASRPQDRQFILSSKKLLLSDSGFYLCAWGTGWGGQPQHFGDGTRLSIL.